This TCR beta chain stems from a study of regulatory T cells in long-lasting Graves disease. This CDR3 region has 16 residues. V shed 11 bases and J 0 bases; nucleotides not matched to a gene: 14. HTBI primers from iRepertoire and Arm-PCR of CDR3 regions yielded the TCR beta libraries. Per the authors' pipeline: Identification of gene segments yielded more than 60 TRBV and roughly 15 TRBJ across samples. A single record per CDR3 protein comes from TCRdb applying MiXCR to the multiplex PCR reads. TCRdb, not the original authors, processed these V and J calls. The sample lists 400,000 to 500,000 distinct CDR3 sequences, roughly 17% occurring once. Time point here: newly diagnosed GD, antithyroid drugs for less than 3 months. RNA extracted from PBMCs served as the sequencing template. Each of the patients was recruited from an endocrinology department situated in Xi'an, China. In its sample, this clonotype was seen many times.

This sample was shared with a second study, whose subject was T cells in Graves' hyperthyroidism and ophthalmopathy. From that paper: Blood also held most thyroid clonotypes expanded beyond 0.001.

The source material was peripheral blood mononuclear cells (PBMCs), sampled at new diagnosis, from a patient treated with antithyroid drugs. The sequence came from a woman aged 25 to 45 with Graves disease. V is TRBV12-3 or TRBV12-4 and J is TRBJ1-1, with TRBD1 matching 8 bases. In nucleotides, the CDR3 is TGTGCCTGCCCCCGGACAGGGAGGACGATGAACACTGAAGCTTTCTTT. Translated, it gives CACPRTGRTMNTEAFF.